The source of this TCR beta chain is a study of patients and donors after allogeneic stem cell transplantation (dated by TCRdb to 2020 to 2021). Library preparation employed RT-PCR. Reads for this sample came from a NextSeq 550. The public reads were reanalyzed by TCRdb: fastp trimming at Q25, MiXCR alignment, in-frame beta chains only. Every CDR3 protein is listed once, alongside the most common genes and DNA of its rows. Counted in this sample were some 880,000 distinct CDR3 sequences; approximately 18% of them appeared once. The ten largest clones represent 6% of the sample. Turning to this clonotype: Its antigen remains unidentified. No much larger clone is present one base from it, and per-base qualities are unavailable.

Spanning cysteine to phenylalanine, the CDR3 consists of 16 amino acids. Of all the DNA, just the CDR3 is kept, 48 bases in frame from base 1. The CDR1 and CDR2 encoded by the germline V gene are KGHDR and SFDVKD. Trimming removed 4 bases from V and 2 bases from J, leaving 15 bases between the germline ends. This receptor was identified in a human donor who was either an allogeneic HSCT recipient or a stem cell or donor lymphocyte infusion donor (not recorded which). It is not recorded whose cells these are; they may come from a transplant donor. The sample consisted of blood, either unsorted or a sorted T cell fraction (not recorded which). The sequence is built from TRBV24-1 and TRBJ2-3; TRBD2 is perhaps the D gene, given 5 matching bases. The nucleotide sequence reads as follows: TGTGCCACCAGTGAACCTCTAGCACCGGACACAGATACGCAGTATTTT. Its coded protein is CATSEPLAPDTDTQYF.